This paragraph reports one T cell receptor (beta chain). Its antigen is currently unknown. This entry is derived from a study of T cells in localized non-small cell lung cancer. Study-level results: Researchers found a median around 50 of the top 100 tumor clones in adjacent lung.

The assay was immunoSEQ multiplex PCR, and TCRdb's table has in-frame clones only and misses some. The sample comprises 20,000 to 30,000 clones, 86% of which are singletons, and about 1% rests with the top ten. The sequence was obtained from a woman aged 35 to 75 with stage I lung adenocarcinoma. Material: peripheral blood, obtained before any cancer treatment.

The chain's CDR3 is CASSLQGEGEKLFF. In nucleotides, the CDR3 is TGTGCCAGCAGCTTACAGGGGGAAGGTGAAAAACTGTTTTTT. The V call is TRBV9, the J call TRBJ1-4, with 8 bases fitting TRBD1. This CDR3 comprises 14 residues. J gave up 7 bases and V 4 bases, and 6 bases lay outside the gene matches. Germline loops: CDR1 SGDLS, CDR2 YYNGEE.